The 20 T cell receptor beta chains below come from one sample, sequenced in a study of blood T cell repertoires in COVID-19. Clones were read by immunoSEQ multiplex PCR, and TCRdb kept only the in-frame ones, dropping some. The table has around 20,000 clones, 90% to 95% seen once; the top ten hold roughly 7%. What was sequenced was peripheral blood. These receptors all stem from a human donor in a cohort sampled during active COVID-19.

The chain employs TRBV2 and TRBJ1-6; no firm D call. Germline V gene lookup returns CDR1 SNHLY and CDR2 FYNNEI. The CDR3 is 15 amino acids. Trimming removed 4 bases at V and 3 bases at J, with 10 bases between. CDR3 sequence (DNA): TGTGCCAGCAGTGTCACAGCCTACTATAATTCACCCCTCCACTTT. Residues: CASSVTAYYNSPLHF.

The rearrangement joins TRBV7-2 to TRBJ1-4, with D perhaps TRBD1 (5 bases). The V end lost 2 bases, the J end lost 8 bases, and 12 bases lay between the germline ends. The length of the CDR3 is 14 residues. Germline-derived CDR1 and CDR2 are SGHTA and FQGNSA. CDR3 sequence: CASSLSGGGEKLFF. The CDR3 nucleotides read TGTGCCAGCAGCTTAAGCGGGGGAGGGGAAAAACTGTTTTTT.

This chain joins TRBV19 and TRBJ2-7, with 7 bases that match TRBD2. J lost 2 bases, V lost 6 bases, and 7 bases had no gene match. The CDR3 covers 14 residues. Germline CDR1 reads LNHDA; CDR2 reads SQIVND (reference sequence). CDR3 residues: CASSGLEGTYEQYF. CDR3 coding DNA: TGTGCCAGTAGCGGACTAGAAGGGACCTACGAGCAGTACTTC.

This chain uses TRBV7-3 with TRBJ2-3; the D gene is possibly TRBD1 (6 bases). Germline V gives CDR1 SGHTA, CDR2 FQGTGA. The V end was cut by 5 bases, the J end by 2 bases, with 14 bases between. The CDR3 is 15 amino acids. CDR3 residues: CASSPHRTATDTQYF. Here the CDR3 DNA reads TGTGCCAGCAGCCCCCATAGGACAGCCACAGATACGCAGTATTTT.

The chain has TRBV6-5 and TRBJ2-7; D is unclear. V lost 0 bases, J lost 3 bases, and 15 bases lay in between. Germline CDR1 is MNHEY and CDR2 is SVGAGI. This CDR3 contains 16 residues. CDR3 region: CASSYSSTEPHYEQYF. The CDR3 DNA reads as TGTGCCAGCAGTTACTCTTCTACAGAACCACACTACGAGCAGTACTTC.

The chain has TRBV6-5 and TRBJ1-2; D is ambiguous. Trimming took off 6 bases at V and 4 bases at J, with 12 bases between the two ends. This CDR3 has 13 amino acids. Germline V gives CDR1 MNHEY, CDR2 SVGAGI. The CDR3 DNA sequence: TGTGCCAGCAGCTCCGGGCGGGGCTATGGCTACACCTTC. Its protein is CASSSGRGYGYTF.

This chain links TRBV19 with TRBJ2-5; the match to TRBD2 covers 8 bases. This CDR3 region has 16 residues. The germline CDR1 and CDR2 sequences are LNHDA and SQIVND (reference sequence). V shed 6 bases, J shed 5 bases, and the junction held 14 bases outside the gene matches. The CDR3 nucleotides are TGTGCCAGTAGCGGGGGGGCCTCTGGGCGAGGGGAGACCCAGTACTTC. Translation: CASSGGASGRGETQYF.

This chain links TRBV30 with TRBJ2-7; TRBD1 agrees at 9 bases. With V trimmed by 2 bases and J by 5 bases, 7 bases remained unmatched. The CDR3 has 14 residues. Germline-derived CDR1 and CDR2 are GTSNPN and SVGIG (reference sequence). The CDR3 loop reads CAWSLGDRVNEQYF. The DNA for the CDR3 is TGTGCCTGGAGTCTGGGGGACAGGGTGAACGAGCAGTACTTC. The full variable domain, rest sourced from reference TRBV30 and TRBJ2-7, is SQTIHQWPATLVQPVGSPLSLECTVEGTSNPNLYWYRQAAGRGLQLLFYSVGIGQISSEVPQNLSASRPQDRQFILSSKKLLLSDSGFYLCAWSLGDRVNEQYFGPGTRLTVT.

The rearrangement links TRBV29-1 to TRBJ2-1, with 7 positions matching TRBD2. The CDR3 totals 15 residues. Trimming at V came to 4 bases and at J to 7 bases, leaving 13 bases not matched to a gene. CDR1 is SQVTM, CDR2 ANQGSEA, per germline. CDR3 coding DNA: TGCAGCGTTGCATCTAGCGGAGGGTCTCGGAATGAGCAGTTCTTC. Protein sequence: CSVASSGGSRNEQFF.

The rearrangement joins TRBV7-9 to TRBJ1-2; no firm D call. The V end was cut by 5 bases, the J end by 9 bases, with 19 bases between. The CDR3 is made up of 14 amino acids. Germline assignment: CDR1 SEHNR and CDR2 FQNEAQ (reference sequence). CDR3 region: CASSHRRGGMSYTF. Written as DNA, the CDR3 is TGTGCCAGCAGCCACCGGCGGGGAGGGATGAGCTACACCTTC.

V and J are TRBV5-5 and TRBJ2-7; unclear D gene. The CDR3 is made up of 13 amino acids. Trimming removed 2 bases at V and 0 bases at J, with 6 bases between. The germline CDR1 and CDR2 sequences are SGHKS and YYEKEE (reference sequence). The CDR3 DNA sequence: TGTGCCAGCAGCTTTGTCAGCTCCTACGAGCAGTACTTC. As protein: CASSFVSSYEQYF.

In this sample, this clone turned up once. J is TRBJ2-7 and V is TRBV12-3 or TRBV12-4; 8 positions agree with TRBD1. The length of the CDR3 is 13 residues. Unmatched junction bases numbered 6, after V lost 5 bases and J lost 6 bases. Written as DNA, the CDR3 is TGTGCCAGCAGTGACAGGGGACAAACCGAGCAGTACTTC. This gives the protein CASSDRGQTEQYF.

This clone was observed once. The V and J genes are TRBV27 and TRBJ1-1; unclear D gene. V lost 1 base and J 1 base, leaving 4 bases between the germline ends. The germline V gene encodes CDR1 MNHEY and CDR2 SMNVEV (reference sequence). The CDR3 is made up of 13 amino acids. CDR3 loop: CASSLFSNTEAFF. For the CDR3, the DNA is TGTGCCAGCAGTTTATTCTCGAACACTGAAGCTTTCTTT.

The chain couples TRBV9 to TRBJ2-1, with D perhaps matching TRBD1 (6 bases). Germline lookup yields CDR1 SGDLS and CDR2 YYNGEE. Trimming took 2 bases from V and 6 from J, leaving 6 bases between them. The CDR3 extends over 12 amino acids. The CDR3 DNA sequence: TGTGCCAGCAGCGTGGGGGCCAATGAGCAGTTCTTC. Its translation: CASSVGANEQFF.

Remarks on this clone: Because the CDR3 is missing its conserved closing phenylalanine or tryptophan, this is likely a read error. The limits of the CDR3 on the DNA are not certain, so only TCRdb's listed CDR3 is given. The chain links TRBV2 to TRBJ2-3; the table assigns TRBD2, which was not confirmed against the DNA. CDR1 is SNHLY and CDR2 is FYNNEI in the germline V gene. The CDR3 is made up of 10 amino acids, end residues included. CDR3 loop: CASSEAKTFV.

The chain carries TRBV4-2 and TRBJ2-7; the match to TRBD2 covers 11 bases. Per germline, CDR1 LGHNA and CDR2 YNFKEQ. The CDR3 runs 14 residues. The ends lost 4 bases at V and 11 bases at J; junction bases unmatched: 10. The CDR3 sequence is CASSLTSGTPEEYF. The CDR3 nucleotides are TGTGCCAGCAGCCTGACTAGCGGGACGCCAGAGGAGTACTTC.

This chain's CDR3 is CASSATGGRGEKLFF. The CDR3 bases are TGTGCCAGCAGCGCGACAGGGGGCCGGGGTGAAAAACTGTTTTTT. This chain connects TRBV9 to TRBJ1-4, with 10 nucleotides matching TRBD1. The CDR3 runs 15 residues. Germline CDR1 is SGDLS and CDR2 is YYNGEE. J gave up 7 bases and V 3 bases, and 6 bases lay outside the gene matches.

The V call is TRBV21-1, the J call TRBJ1-6; TRBD1 is taken as the D call from the table, unchecked against the DNA. TRBV21-1 is listed as a pseudogene. The CDR3 consists of 15 residues. The CDR3 loop is CASSPYPGASSPLHF. As DNA, the CDR3 is TGTGCCAGCAGCCCGTACCCAGGGGCCAGTTCACCCCTCCACTTT.

This clone came up once. The genes are TRBV5-1 and TRBJ2-3; D is unresolved. This CDR3 has 13 amino acids. CDR1 and CDR2 (germline): SGHRS, YFSETQ. The V end lost 5 bases, the J end lost 3 bases, and 10 bases lay between the germline ends. The CDR3 DNA reads as TGCGCCAGCAGGCCCATAGTGACAGATACGCAGTATTTT. Protein sequence: CASRPIVTDTQYF.

V and J are TRBV11-3 and TRBJ2-4, with 10 bases that match TRBD1. The CDR3 sequence is 14 residues long. Germline CDR1 reads SGHNT; CDR2 reads YENEEA. The ends lost 4 bases at V and 6 bases at J; junction bases unmatched: 3. The CDR3 reads CASSSWTGGNIQYF. CDR3 bases: TGTGCCAGCAGCTCGTGGACAGGGGGAAACATTCAGTACTTC.